This T cell receptor beta chain came from a study of PD-1 blockade in mismatch repair-deficient tumors. Study in general: Patients had over ten mismatch repair-deficient cancer types and were previously treated and progressing.

This table comes from immunoSEQ multiplex PCR, and its TCRdb copy is limited to in-frame clones, with some not included. Of 100,000 to 150,000 clones listed, about 88% were seen once; the top ten hold approximately 13%. CDR1 is SNHLY, CDR2 FYNNEI, per germline. V was clipped by 2 bases and J by 1 base, with 23 bases between them. This CDR3 has 20 amino acids. The material was peripheral blood, obtained 44 weeks after starting pembrolizumab. V usage is TRBV2 and J usage is TRBJ1-4; possible D gene TRBD1, 6 bases. The receptor was derived from an adult with mismatch repair-deficient cancer. This chain's CDR3 is CASSELVFGVGRGTNEKLFF. CDR3 nucleotide sequence: TGTGCCAGCAGTGAACTGGTCTTCGGAGTGGGCAGGGGAACTAATGAAAAACTGTTTTTT.